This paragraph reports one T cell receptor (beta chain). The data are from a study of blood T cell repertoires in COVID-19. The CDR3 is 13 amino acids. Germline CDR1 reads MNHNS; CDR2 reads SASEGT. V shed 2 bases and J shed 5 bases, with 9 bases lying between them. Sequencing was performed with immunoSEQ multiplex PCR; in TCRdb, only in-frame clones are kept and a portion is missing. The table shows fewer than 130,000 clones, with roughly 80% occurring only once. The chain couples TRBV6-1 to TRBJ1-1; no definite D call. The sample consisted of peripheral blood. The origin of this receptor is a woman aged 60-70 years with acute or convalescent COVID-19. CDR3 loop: CASSERSGTEAFF. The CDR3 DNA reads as TGTGCCAGCAGTGAAAGGAGTGGGACTGAAGCTTTCTTT.